The 22 T cell receptor beta chains presented below share a single source sample, sequenced in a study of CXCR3-negative and CXCR3-positive naive CD8 T cells. General observations from the study: CXCR3-negative naive cells had less hydrophobic TRB CDR3s than did CXCR3-positive naive cells.

In preparing the TRB cDNA libraries, 5' RACE with UMI labels was used. TCRdb reprocessed the 5' RACE reads and keeps a single row for each CDR3 protein, giving no DNA. The sample table sets out 50,000 to 60,000 distinct CDR3 sequences. These receptors have no identified antigens. What was sequenced was naive CXCR3+ CD8+ T cells from blood. The subset denotes: CD45RO-CCR7+CD27+CD95- naive CD8+ T cells expressing CXCR3 (TNR3+). These receptors all stem from a human donor in good health. Some clones in this sample may be carry-over from other donors' samples.

The chain uses TRBV6-1 and TRBJ2-1. From germline, CDR1 is MNHNS and CDR2 SASEGT. This CDR3 has 14 residues. CDR3 residues: CASSDDSSYNEQFF.

V and J are TRBV5-1 and TRBJ2-1; TCRdb lists TRBD2, though no DNA is available to test this call. The germline V gene has CDR1 SGHRS and CDR2 YFSETQ. The length of the CDR3 is 22 residues. This chain's CDR3 is CASSSPSNRDRITSGGDNEQFF.

The chain carries TRBV29-1 and TRBJ1-1. The germline CDR1 and CDR2 sequences are SQVTM and ANQGSEA. The CDR3 length is 12 residues. CDR3 sequence reads: CSVGTETTEAFF.

The gene calls are TRBV24-1 and TRBJ2-1; TCRdb selects TRBD2, and the lack of DNA leaves this call unchecked. Germline V CDR1 and CDR2: KGHDR, SFDVKD. The CDR3 is 19 residues long. The CDR3: CATSGSGRTSGASYNEQFF.

This chain uses TRBV29-1 with TRBJ2-1; TCRdb's D call of TRBD2 is untestable without DNA. There are 13 residues in the CDR3. Germline values: CDR1 SQVTM, CDR2 ANQGSEA. The CDR3 is CSVDSGGAGEQFF.

The rearrangement links TRBV3-1 to TRBJ2-3; TCRdb names TRBD2, which stays unverified in the absence of DNA. CDR1 and CDR2 from the germline V gene are LGHDT and YNNKEL (reference sequence). There are 18 residues in the CDR3. CDR3 region: CASSQGPSGGASTDTQYF.

This chain connects TRBV7-8 to TRBJ2-5; TCRdb calls TRBD2, which cannot be checked without DNA. CDR3 size: 16 residues. CDR1 is SGHVS and CDR2 is FQNEAQ in the germline V gene. This CDR3 is CASSLTSGGAPETQYF. The variable domain in full, completed from reference TRBV7-8 and TRBJ2-5, reads GAGVSQSPRYKVAKRGQDVALRCDPISGHVSLFWYQQALGQGPEFLTYFQNEAQLDKSGLPSDRFFAERPEGSVSTLKIQRTQQEDSAVYLCASSLTSGGAPETQYFGPGTRLLVL.

This chain connects TRBV12-3 or TRBV12-4 to TRBJ2-1; there is no DNA to check the TCRdb D call of TRBD2. The length of the CDR3 is 22 residues. CDR3 region: CASSLSPGLAGTPMSSYNEQFF.

V usage is TRBV12-3 or TRBV12-4 and J usage is TRBJ2-5; TCRdb designates TRBD1, a call that cannot be tested without DNA. The CDR3 has 14 amino acids. This CDR3 is CASRTRGAGETQYF.

CDR3 protein: CASSEGQGATHSGANVLTF. The chain links TRBV25-1 to TRBJ2-6; TCRdb's D gene call, TRBD1, goes unchecked for lack of DNA. The CDR3 sequence is 19 residues long. In germline, CDR1 is MGHDK, CDR2 SYGVNS.

The rearrangement links TRBV28 to TRBJ1-1. This CDR3 region has 13 residues. Germline V CDR1 and CDR2: MDHEN, SYDVKM. This CDR3 reads CASTAGLGTEAFF.

This chain joins TRBV7-9 and TRBJ2-3; the D call of TRBD1 rests on TCRdb alone, since no DNA is present to check it. Germline loops: CDR1 SEHNR, CDR2 FQNEAQ (reference sequence). The length of the CDR3 is 20 residues. The CDR3 sequence: CASSSPLDRPNLIGTDTQYF.

The chain employs TRBV3-1 and TRBJ2-3; TCRdb indicates TRBD1, and absent DNA this call remains unverified. The length of the CDR3 is 14 residues. The germline V gene encodes CDR1 LGHDT and CDR2 YNNKEL (reference sequence). The CDR3 reads CASRTTGTTDTQYF.

This sequence joins TRBV6-5 and TRBJ1-5; the D call from TCRdb, TRBD1, cannot be confirmed without DNA. The CDR3 contains 13 residues. CDR1 MNHEY and CDR2 SVGAGI come from the germline V gene. CDR3 region: CASSYAGGRPQHF.

The chain uses TRBV7-6 and TRBJ2-2; TCRdb calls TRBD1, which cannot be checked without DNA. The CDR3 has 16 residues. The V gene's germline CDR1 is SGHVS and CDR2 FNYEAQ. The chain's CDR3 is CASSFNPDVETGELFF.

V gene TRBV20-1 combines with J gene TRBJ2-5. Germline V gene sequence: CDR1 DFQATT, CDR2 SNEGSKA (reference sequence). CDR3 length: 14 amino acids. CDR3 protein: CSARDSGSQETQYF.

The chain uses TRBV10-3 and TRBJ2-7; TCRdb selects TRBD1, and the lack of DNA leaves this call unchecked. Germline V gene data show CDR1 as ENHRY and CDR2 as SYGVKD. This CDR3 contains 16 residues. CDR3 protein: CAISGLQGPPSYEQYF.

This rearrangement joins TRBV7-8 to TRBJ2-1; the TRBD2 assignment by TCRdb is unverifiable without DNA. The CDR3 extends over 17 amino acids. CDR1 SGHVS and CDR2 FQNEAQ come from the germline V gene. The CDR3 protein is CASTPLSGGPKYNEQFF. The complete variable domain, with remaining parts taken from reference TRBV7-8 and TRBJ2-1, reads GAGVSQSPRYKVAKRGQDVALRCDPISGHVSLFWYQQALGQGPEFLTYFQNEAQLDKSGLPSDRFFAERPEGSVSTLKIQRTQQEDSAVYLCASTPLSGGPKYNEQFFGPGTRLTVL.

The rearrangement joins TRBV6-6 to TRBJ2-1; TCRdb outputs TRBD2, but without DNA this stays unchecked. There are 15 residues in the CDR3. Germline-derived CDR1 and CDR2 are MNHNY and SVGAGI (reference sequence). The CDR3 is CASSGTSGNHNEQFF.

The rearrangement joins TRBV14 to TRBJ2-5. This CDR3 comprises 16 residues. Germline V lookup: CDR1 SGHDN, CDR2 FVKESK. CDR3 loop: CASSLIGYSLQETQYF.

The J gene is TRBJ2-2, the V gene TRBV29-1. Germline CDR1 reads SQVTM; CDR2 reads ANQGSEA. The CDR3 runs 15 residues. The CDR3 is CSVVRPETNTGELFF.

The V and J genes are TRBV12-5 and TRBJ2-2; TCRdb outputs TRBD1, but without DNA this stays unchecked. The germline gives CDR1 LGHNT, CDR2 FRNRAP. CDR3 length: 14 amino acids. This CDR3 reads CASNLGQFTGELFF.